These 25 T cell receptor beta chains were all obtained from the same sample, sequenced in a study of blood T cell repertoires in COVID-19. The assay was immunoSEQ multiplex PCR, and TCRdb's table has in-frame clones only and misses some. The repertoire has about 100,000 clones, 70% to 90% of them found once; the top ten carry 10% to 15%. Input material: peripheral blood. The receptors stem from a man in his fifties with active or convalescent COVID-19.

This sequence joins TRBV2 and TRBJ1-2, with D maybe TRBD1 (5 bases). V lost 7 bases and J lost 4, with 13 bases in between. The germline gives CDR1 SNHLY, CDR2 FYNNEI. The length of the CDR3 is 13 residues. The CDR3 nucleotides read TGTGCCAGCACCCAGGGTGTGGGCTATGGCTACACCTTC. Translating it yields CASTQGVGYGYTF.

The chain combines TRBV7-2 with TRBJ2-7; 7 bases match TRBD2. The germline V gene encodes CDR1 SGHTA and CDR2 FQGNSA. V trimming: 2 bases; J trimming: 2 bases; junction bases outside the gene matches: 6. This CDR3 region has 15 residues. The CDR3 is CASSLIGTNTYEQYF. The CDR3 nucleotides read TGTGCCAGCAGCTTAATCGGGACTAACACCTACGAGCAGTACTTC.

V gene TRBV6-5 combines with J gene TRBJ1-1; D remains ambiguous. Germline V gene data show CDR1 as MNHEY and CDR2 as SVGAGI. V was shortened by 2 bases and J by 6 bases, with 10 bases between the two germline ends. This CDR3 spans 13 amino acids. The CDR3 DNA sequence: TGTGCCAGCAGTTACCTCGGGAGCTCTGAAGCTTTCTTT. This gives the protein CASSYLGSSEAFF.

V gene TRBV27 combines with J gene TRBJ1-1; 7 nucleotides agree with TRBD1. The ends lost 4 bases at V and 5 bases at J; junction bases unmatched: 10. Germline CDR1 reads MNHEY; CDR2 reads SMNVEV (reference sequence). The CDR3 covers 15 residues. CDR3 sequence: CASSSDRKLRTEAFF. In nucleotides, the CDR3 is TGTGCCAGCAGTTCGGACAGGAAGTTGAGGACTGAAGCTTTCTTT.

The J gene is TRBJ2-5, the V gene TRBV6-5; 11 nucleotides line up with TRBD2. The CDR3 runs to 14 residues. The V gene's germline CDR1 is MNHEY and CDR2 SVGAGI. After removal of 6 bases from V and 7 bases from J, the junction contained 7 bases not matched to a gene. The CDR3, as DNA: TGTGCCAGCAGGCTAGCGGGAGGAGTAGCGACCCAGTACTTC. This translates into CASRLAGGVATQYF.

The J gene is TRBJ2-7, the V gene TRBV7-2; the D gene is possibly TRBD1 (6 bases). The V and J ends lost 5 bases and 4 bases respectively, with 12 bases between them. This CDR3 has 13 residues. Germline V CDR1 and CDR2: SGHTA, FQGNSA. CDR3: CASSPRTAYEQYF. The CDR3 DNA is TGTGCCAGCAGCCCTCGGACAGCATACGAGCAGTACTTC.

This rearrangement joins TRBV11-2 to TRBJ2-7; D remains ambiguous. Germline V CDR1 and CDR2: SGHAT, FQNNGV. Trimming stripped 4 bases from V and 3 bases from J, with 7 bases between. The CDR3 has 12 amino acids. The CDR3 DNA is TGTGCCAGCAGCTCCACTGGCTACGAGCAGTACTTC. It specifies CASSSTGYEQYF.

The genes are TRBV30 and TRBJ1-1; TRBD1 matches at 10 bases. Germline V CDR1 and CDR2: GTSNPN, SVGIG (reference sequence). The CDR3 sequence is 14 residues long. J was trimmed by 4 bases and V by 2 bases; bases with no gene match: 4. The DNA for the CDR3 is TGTGCCTGGAGTATAGGGGACAGGGGCACTGAAGCTTTCTTT. Its protein product is CAWSIGDRGTEAFF.

The CDR3 region has the DNA TGTGCCAGCACACAGACAGGGTCCAATACGCAGTATTTT. This sequence encodes CASTQTGSNTQYF. The rearrangement uses TRBV19 and TRBJ2-3; 7 bases align to TRBD1. J lost 7 bases, V lost 9 bases, and 10 bases had no gene match. Germline V gene data show CDR1 as LNHDA and CDR2 as SQIVND (reference sequence). The CDR3 has 13 residues.

The rearrangement links TRBV5-4 to TRBJ1-2; maybe TRBD1 (6 bases). CDR1 and CDR2 from the germline V gene are SGHNT and YYREEE (reference sequence). Trimming stripped 0 bases from V and 5 bases from J, with 20 bases between. The CDR3 covers 17 residues. The CDR3 DNA reads as TGTGCCAGCAGCTTGGGACCAAACAGGGTTCAGGGGTATGGCTACACCTTC. Translation gives CASSLGPNRVQGYGYTF.

This chain connects TRBV2 to TRBJ1-2; D possibly corresponds to TRBD1 (6 bases). This CDR3 spans 14 amino acids. Looked up from germline, CDR1 is SNHLY and CDR2 is FYNNEI. Trimming took 6 bases from V and 4 from J, leaving 15 bases between them. The CDR3 sequence: CASRVTGGSYGYTF. DNA for the CDR3: TGTGCCAGCAGAGTGACAGGCGGGAGCTATGGCTACACCTTC.

The genes are TRBV30 and TRBJ1-1; D remains ambiguous. This CDR3 has 13 residues. V lost 4 bases and J 0 bases, leaving 9 bases between the germline ends. From germline, CDR1 is GTSNPN and CDR2 SVGIG (reference sequence). CDR3 sequence (DNA): TGTGCCTGGACAGGTGGTCTGAACACTGAAGCTTTCTTT. Encoded protein: CAWTGGLNTEAFF.

The gene calls are TRBV5-6 and TRBJ2-4; 9 bases fit TRBD1. The germline CDR1 and CDR2 sequences are SGHDT and YYEEEE. With V trimmed by 4 bases and J by 7 bases, 6 bases remained unmatched. This CDR3 spans 14 amino acids. CDR3 protein: CASSETGGGNIQYF. The CDR3 bases are TGTGCCAGCAGCGAGACAGGGGGAGGTAACATTCAGTACTTC.

The chain employs TRBV6-1 and TRBJ1-2; 8 positions agree with TRBD1. V lost 2 bases, J lost 4 bases, and 9 bases stayed unmatched. There are 16 residues in the CDR3. The germline gives CDR1 MNHNS, CDR2 SASEGT. The CDR3 region has the DNA TGTGCCAGCAGTGAACCCAGCGACAGGGGACTCTATGGCTACACCTTC. Protein: CASSEPSDRGLYGYTF.

This chain joins TRBV27 and TRBJ2-1; 10 bases align to TRBD2. CDR1 MNHEY and CDR2 SMNVEV come from the germline V gene (reference sequence). V was clipped by 4 bases and J by 2 bases; unmatched bases: 8. The CDR3 length is 17 residues. The CDR3 loop reads CASSSPLSGRAYNEQFF. The CDR3 region has the DNA TGTGCCAGCAGTTCCCCACTCAGCGGGAGGGCCTACAATGAGCAGTTCTTC.

V and J are TRBV6-1 and TRBJ1-5; unclear D gene. The CDR3 consists of 14 residues. CDR1 and CDR2 (germline): MNHNS, SASEGT. V was shortened by 3 bases and J by 0 bases, with 6 bases between the two germline ends. DNA for the CDR3: TGTGCCAGCAGTGATTCCTCTAGCAATCAGCCCCAGCATTTT. It is translated as CASSDSSSNQPQHF.

The genes are TRBV4-1 and TRBJ2-5, with D possibly TRBD1 on 6 matching bases. Germline CDR1 reads MGHRA; CDR2 reads YSYEKL. This CDR3 spans 14 amino acids. V gave up 2 bases and J gave up 5 bases, with 12 bases separating them. The CDR3 region has the DNA TGCGCCAGCAGCCAACAACAGGGCCGTGAGACCCAGTACTTC. Translated: CASSQQQGRETQYF.

This chain links TRBV7-9 with TRBJ2-7; a weak D match, TRBD2 (6 bases). The CDR3 runs to 15 residues. Looked up from germline, CDR1 is SEHNR and CDR2 is FQNEAQ (reference sequence). V was shortened by 2 bases and J by 6 bases, with 17 bases between the two germline ends. The CDR3 DNA reads as TGTGCCAGCAGCTTAAACTTTGGGCTAGCGCCCGAGCAGTACTTC. Translating it yields CASSLNFGLAPEQYF.

Written as DNA, the CDR3 is TGCGCCAGCAGCGACGCGACAGGGGCCAACTATGGCTACACCTTC. Translated, it gives CASSDATGANYGYTF. The V gene is TRBV5-1, the J gene TRBJ1-2; TRBD1 agrees at 8 bases. V lost 4 bases, J lost 2 bases, and 7 bases stayed unmatched. The CDR3 extends over 15 amino acids. From germline, CDR1 is SGHRS and CDR2 YFSETQ.

This chain uses TRBV19 with TRBJ1-5, with TRBD1 matching over 7 bases. V gave up 6 bases and J gave up 1 base; unmatched junction bases: 6. The CDR3 is made up of 15 amino acids. Germline CDR1 is LNHDA and CDR2 is SQIVND (reference sequence). CDR3 residues: CASSTTGRSNQPQHF. The DNA for the CDR3 is TGTGCCAGTAGCACGACAGGGAGGAGCAATCAGCCCCAGCATTTT.

CDR3 residues: CVVRGTGEEYF. In DNA form, the CDR3 reads TGTGTCGTAAGGGGTACGGGGGAAGAGTACTTC. This sequence joins TRBV6-5 and TRBJ2-5; weak D call: TRBD2 (6 bases). In germline, CDR1 is MNHEY, CDR2 SVGAGI. The CDR3 totals 11 residues.

V is TRBV14 and J is TRBJ1-2; perhaps TRBD1 as D (5 bases). CDR3 length equals 13 residues. V was pared by 4 bases and J by 0 bases, with 6 bases between. Germline V CDR1 and CDR2: SGHDN, FVKESK. CDR3 nucleotides: TGTGCCAGCAGCCCACAGGCTAACTATGGCTACACCTTC. This codes for CASSPQANYGYTF.

The rearrangement links TRBV11-2 to TRBJ1-5; no clear D gene. There are 13 residues in the CDR3. V was trimmed by 0 bases and J by 5 bases, leaving 5 bases between them. From germline, CDR1 is SGHAT and CDR2 FQNNGV. The CDR3 loop is CASSLEEYQPQHF. In DNA, the CDR3 is TGTGCCAGCAGCTTAGAAGAGTATCAGCCCCAGCATTTT. Complete variable domain (other parts from reference TRBV11-2 and TRBJ1-5): EAGVAQSPRYKIIEKRQSVAFWCNPISGHATLYWYQQILGQGPKLLIQFQNNGVVDDSQLPKDRFSAERLKGVDSTLKIQPAKLEDSAVYLCASSLEEYQPQHFGDGTRLSIL.

The CDR3, as DNA: TGTGCCAGCAGCTCGAGCGGGAGGGCCGGTATCAACGAGCAGTACTTC. Translation: CASSSSGRAGINEQYF. The chain recombines TRBV3-1 (or the pseudogene TRBV3-2) with TRBJ2-7; 10 nucleotides align to TRBD2. Germline V gene sequence: CDR1 LGHDT, CDR2 YNNKEL (reference sequence). This CDR3 is 16 amino acids long. V lost 5 bases, J lost 5 bases, and 12 bases stayed unmatched.

This clone was found a few times. The rearrangement uses TRBV19 and TRBJ1-1; TRBD1 matches 10 bases. The CDR3 runs to 12 residues. Germline V lookup: CDR1 LNHDA, CDR2 SQIVND (reference sequence). V was clipped by 3 bases and J by 11 bases; unmatched bases: 3. The CDR3 DNA reads TGTGCCAGTAGTATGCGGGACAGGGGTGCTTTCTTT. As protein: CASSMRDRGAFF.